This T cell receptor (beta chain) was recorded in a study of T-cell memory formation after mild COVID-19. CDR1 and CDR2 (germline): SGHVS, FQNEAQ. The CDR3 totals 19 residues. Trimming took 4 bases from V and 7 from J, leaving 26 bases between them. Overall study results and limits: Clonal second-wave expansions that peaked on day 37 had unconfirmed SARS-CoV-2 specificity.

One entry per CDR3 protein results from TCRdb running MiXCR on the 5' RACE reads. The sample includes approximately 150,000 distinct CDR3 sequences, approximately 6% of them seen just once. Points on this clonotype: Its specificity is unknown.

The chain carries TRBV7-8 and TRBJ1-6; possible D gene TRBD1, 6 bases. Sample: PBMCs or a T cell subset sorted from them (not recorded which). This clonotype was obtained from an adult woman who had mild COVID-19 (a few samples of this study predate the infection). Cell type and time point are not known. CDR3 coding DNA: TGTGCCAGCAGCTCCCTCTCCTCCGGGACACGGAGAGGGAATTCACCCCTCCACTTT. Translation: CASSSLSSGTRRGNSPLHF.